This TCR beta chain was captured by sequencing in a study of blood T cells in healthy people across ages. Whole-study results and caveats: Unsorted PBMC material precluded a definitive naive versus antigen-experienced comparison. Higher diversity, along with more naive CD4+ cells, distinguished long-lived donors from aged donors.

The CDR3 runs 15 residues. V was shortened by 2 bases and J by 1 base, with 9 bases between the two germline ends. Germline loops: CDR1 SGHTA, CDR2 FQGNSA. RNA extraction gave at least 5 micrograms of total RNA per sample. Worth noting for this clonotype: The antigen is not known.

Primed by a sample-barcoded 5' primer and a J-beta primer mix, a second PCR proceeded for about 7 to 11 cycles. From the 5' RACE reads, TCRdb called clonotypes with MiXCR, one entry per CDR3 protein. This sample yields roughly 1.5 million distinct CDR3 sequences, of which less than 45% are seen a single time; less than 5% belongs to the top ten. The chain carries TRBV7-2 and TRBJ1-5, with D unresolved. This TCR was sampled from a woman in her late teens or twenties in good health. Specimen: blood. The CDR3 here is CASSLIVGSNQPQHF. DNA for the CDR3: TGTGCCAGCAGCTTAATTGTGGGAAGCAATCAGCCCCAGCATTTT.